Below are 8 T cell receptor beta chains sequenced from a single sample in a study of human T cells and chemical hapten exposure. Time point in this sample: patch test 3, about 24 weeks after DPC sensitization. Regarding treatment: therapeutic diphenylcyclopropenone sensitization with weekly scalp DPC. In TCRdb, the RACE reads were re-called with MiXCR into one record per CDR3 protein. The table lists over 150,000 distinct CDR3 sequences, about 27% of them singletons. This sample comprised whole blood, obtained in connection with sensitization to the hapten diphenylcyclopropenone (DPC). Every receptor here comes from a woman aged 18 to 35 with alopecia areata. Some clones in this sample may be carry-over from other donors' samples.

In its sample, this clonotype was seen once. The J gene is TRBJ1-4, the V gene TRBV4-1, with 8 nucleotides matching TRBD1. The CDR3 covers 13 residues. CDR1 is MGHRA and CDR2 is YSYEKL in the germline V gene. With 5 bases clipped from V and 7 bases from J, the junction kept 3 bases outside the gene matches. The CDR3 bases are TGCGCCAGCAGCGCAGGGGGCGGTGAAAAACTGTTTTTT. Its protein is CASSAGGGEKLFF.

The chain joins TRBV12-3 or TRBV12-4 to TRBJ1-2; a possible D gene is TRBD1 (5 bases). V lost 5 bases to trimming and J lost 5 bases, with 15 bases between them. The CDR3 runs 14 residues. The CDR3 DNA reads TGTGCCAGCAGTGAAACAGGCCTGCGGTATGGCTACACCTTC. Translation gives CASSETGLRYGYTF.

The chain carries TRBV4-3 and TRBJ1-1, with D possibly TRBD1 on 5 matching bases. The ends were cut back, 4 bases at V and 5 bases at J, with 14 bases in the middle. Per the germline V gene, CDR1 is LGHNA and CDR2 is YSLEER. The CDR3 runs to 14 residues. CDR3 protein: CASSLHPGRTEAFF. The CDR3 nucleotides read TGCGCCAGCAGCCTCCACCCAGGGAGGACTGAAGCTTTCTTT.

The chain recombines TRBV6-2 or TRBV6-3 with TRBJ1-1; 8 nucleotides align to TRBD1. The CDR3 covers 15 residues. Per germline, CDR1 MNHEY and CDR2 SVGEGT. V lost 6 bases, J lost 4 bases, and 10 bases stayed unmatched. The CDR3 protein is CASRQLQGASTEAFF. The CDR3 bases are TGTGCCAGCAGGCAACTTCAGGGGGCGAGCACTGAAGCTTTCTTT.

The chain employs TRBV7-3 and TRBJ2-1; 11 positions agree with TRBD2. This CDR3 has 14 amino acids. CDR1 SGHTA and CDR2 FQGTGA come from the germline V gene. Unmatched junction bases numbered 3, after V lost 2 bases and J lost 9 bases. Written as DNA, the CDR3 is TGTGCCAGCAGCTTAGCTAGCGGGAGGTCTGAGCAGTTCTTC. This sequence encodes CASSLASGRSEQFF.

This clonotype was recorded a few times. The V and J genes are TRBV7-6 and TRBJ2-3, with 11 bases identical to TRBD2. Trimming at V came to 3 bases and at J to 1 base, leaving 12 bases not matched to a gene. CDR1 SGHVS and CDR2 FNYEAQ come from the germline V gene. CDR3 length: 19 amino acids. The CDR3 coding sequence is TGTGCCAGCAGCTTGGCGACAAAACTAGCGGGGGAGCGCACAGATACGCAGTATTTT. Residues: CASSLATKLAGERTDTQYF.

This clonotype appeared a few times. The chain carries TRBV2 and TRBJ1-6; D remains unclear. The CDR3 runs to 12 residues. The ends were cut back, 4 bases at V and 9 bases at J, with 7 bases in the middle. Germline V gene data show CDR1 as SNHLY and CDR2 as FYNNEI. CDR3: CASSAQASPLHF. CDR3 sequence (DNA): TGTGCCAGCAGTGCGCAGGCTTCACCCCTCCACTTT.

The chain has TRBV4-1 and TRBJ2-1; D might be TRBD1 or TRBD2, each matching 5 bases. Germline-derived CDR1 and CDR2 are MGHRA and YSYEKL. V lost 4 bases, J lost 8 bases, and 24 bases lay in between. This CDR3 is 17 amino acids long. The CDR3 loop reads CASSLGTLGLAFDEQFF. CDR3 nucleotides: TGCGCCAGCAGCCTTGGAACCTTGGGGCTAGCTTTCGATGAGCAGTTCTTC.